Each of the 28 T cell receptor beta chains below was sequenced from the same sample in a study of T cells expressing NK-cell markers. TCRdb reanalyzed the 5' RACE reads, giving one entry per CDR3 protein sequence and no DNA. The sample table sets out approximately 440,000 distinct CDR3 sequences. The sample comprised blood T cells: a sorted CD56 or NKG2C T cell subset, CD4+ or CD8+ T cells, or bulk PBMC T cells (not recorded which). The receptor set was obtained from a woman aged 50 to 65 in good health.

The V gene is TRBV11-2, the J gene TRBJ2-5; TCRdb lists TRBD1, though no DNA is available to test this call. The CDR3 totals 16 residues. Germline loops: CDR1 SGHAT, CDR2 FQNNGV. The CDR3 protein is CASSLAGQVAQETQYF.

This chain joins TRBV5-4 and TRBJ2-1. Germline CDR1 reads SGHNT; CDR2 reads YYREEE (reference sequence). There are 16 residues in the CDR3. This chain's CDR3 is CASSFILREGLNEQFF.

This chain connects TRBV7-2 to TRBJ1-5. The germline V gene encodes CDR1 SGHTA and CDR2 FQGNSA. This CDR3 has 15 residues. The CDR3 sequence: CASSLRPTTNQPQHF.

This rearrangement joins TRBV6-2 or TRBV6-3 to TRBJ2-1; with no DNA, the TCRdb D assignment of TRBD2 cannot be verified. This CDR3 has 15 residues. In germline, CDR1 is MNHEY, CDR2 SVGEGT. The CDR3 sequence is CASSNGGQRDWEQFF.

The V and J genes are TRBV5-5 and TRBJ2-1; the TRBD1 assignment by TCRdb is unverifiable without DNA. Germline loops: CDR1 SGHKS, CDR2 YYEKEE (reference sequence). The CDR3 runs to 17 residues. This CDR3 reads CASSFSSTGTNHNEQFF.

V and J are TRBV6-1 and TRBJ2-3. The CDR3 spans 15 residues. From germline, CDR1 is MNHNS and CDR2 SASEGT. CDR3 residues: CASSDRFSSTDTQYF.

This chain's CDR3 is CASWLVGGNQPQHF. This chain joins TRBV19 and TRBJ1-5. Germline-derived CDR1 and CDR2 are LNHDA and SQIVND (reference sequence). The CDR3 loop spans 14 amino acids.

This rearrangement joins TRBV5-6 to TRBJ2-4; TCRdb's D call of TRBD1 is untestable without DNA. CDR3 length equals 15 residues. From germline, CDR1 is SGHDT and CDR2 YYEEEE. CDR3 protein: CASSNGQSILDIQYF.

The V call is TRBV14, the J call TRBJ2-7; TCRdb's D gene call, TRBD1, goes unchecked for lack of DNA. The CDR3 runs to 13 residues. Germline CDR1 is SGHDN and CDR2 is FVKESK. CDR3 in amino acids: CASSLRVGYEQYF. The complete variable domain, with remaining parts taken from reference TRBV14 and TRBJ2-7, reads EAGVTQFPSHSVIEKGQTVTLRCDPISGHDNLYWYRRVMGKEIKFLLHFVKESKQDESGMPNNRFLAERTGGTYSTLKVQPAELEDSGVYFCASSLRVGYEQYFGPGTRLTVT.

The rearrangement uses TRBV12-3 or TRBV12-4 and TRBJ2-7; as DNA is missing, the TRBD2 call by TCRdb cannot be tested. This CDR3 contains 16 residues. The CDR3 reads CASSARLAGSLYEQYF.

The chain couples TRBV6-1 to TRBJ2-2. Germline loops: CDR1 MNHNS, CDR2 SASEGT. There are 15 residues in the CDR3. CDR3: CASSGLGFGAGELFF.

V usage is TRBV12-3 or TRBV12-4 and J usage is TRBJ1-1; TCRdb lists TRBD1, though no DNA is available to test this call. The CDR3 totals 15 residues. The CDR3 loop reads CASSFWGVGGTEAFF.

The chain employs TRBV10-2 and TRBJ2-1. The CDR3 consists of 16 residues. The germline V gene encodes CDR1 WSHSY and CDR2 SAAADI. The CDR3 here is CASSESRSRSRNEQFF.

This chain joins TRBV20-1 and TRBJ2-1; TCRdb calls TRBD2, which cannot be checked without DNA. Germline CDR1 reads DFQATT; CDR2 reads SNEGSKA (reference sequence). The CDR3 covers 16 residues. The CDR3 spells CSARDFSGRGYNEQFF.

This chain joins TRBV12-3 or TRBV12-4 and TRBJ2-2; TCRdb names TRBD2, which stays unverified in the absence of DNA. The CDR3 extends over 20 amino acids. The CDR3 is CASSLGWPSGSGKNTGELFF.

The CDR3 spells CASSAQERAELFF. The chain links TRBV2 to TRBJ1-4. This CDR3 has 13 amino acids. Germline CDR1 and CDR2: SNHLY and FYNNEI.

This chain joins TRBV10-1 and TRBJ2-1; the TCRdb call, TRBD2, lacks DNA for checking. CDR1 is WNHNN, CDR2 SYGVQD, per germline (reference sequence). CDR3 length: 14 amino acids. CDR3 loop: CASRPGLAGDEQFF.

The chain carries TRBV28 and TRBJ2-5; the TCRdb call, TRBD1, lacks DNA for checking. The CDR3 totals 15 residues. The germline gives CDR1 MDHEN, CDR2 SYDVKM. CDR3 amino acids: CASSLGTASQETQYF.

The chain has TRBV12-3 or TRBV12-4 and TRBJ2-1; TCRdb returns TRBD2, unconfirmable since there is no DNA. The CDR3 covers 16 residues. This CDR3 reads CASSFGASGRIDEQFF.

This CDR3 is CASSLEGAKVWGLVSPLHF. The rearrangement uses TRBV7-6 and TRBJ1-6; TCRdb names TRBD1, which stays unverified in the absence of DNA. Germline V lookup: CDR1 SGHVS, CDR2 FNYEAQ. There are 19 residues in the CDR3.

The chain employs TRBV27 and TRBJ1-1; checking the TCRdb D call of TRBD1 is not possible without DNA. The CDR3 sequence is 13 residues long. CDR1 and CDR2 from the germline V gene are MNHEY and SMNVEV (reference sequence). CDR3 residues: CASSQRGSTEAFF.

The rearrangement links TRBV4-2 to TRBJ2-6; TCRdb calls TRBD2, which cannot be checked without DNA. CDR3 length: 18 residues. Germline assignment: CDR1 LGHNA and CDR2 YNFKEQ. CDR3 in amino acids: CASRQGLLGGSGANVLTF.

The chain couples TRBV29-1 to TRBJ2-3; TCRdb returns TRBD2, unconfirmable since there is no DNA. CDR3 size: 12 residues. In germline, CDR1 is SQVTM, CDR2 ANQGSEA. The CDR3 protein is CSVPLSWDTQYF.

This chain links TRBV29-1 with TRBJ2-7. The CDR3 sequence is 13 residues long. Germline V gene sequence: CDR1 SQVTM, CDR2 ANQGSEA. CDR3 in amino acids: CSVEETPLGEQYF.

The CDR3: CSARDPAGDTDTQYF. The chain has TRBV20-1 and TRBJ2-3; TCRdb reports TRBD1, a call that lacks DNA to check it against. This CDR3 spans 15 amino acids. Looked up from germline, CDR1 is DFQATT and CDR2 is SNEGSKA (reference sequence).

The chain's CDR3 is CASSLQGDTEAFF. The chain combines TRBV7-6 with TRBJ1-1; TCRdb calls TRBD1, which cannot be checked without DNA. Germline assignment: CDR1 SGHVS and CDR2 FNYEAQ. CDR3 length equals 13 residues.

V gene TRBV18 combines with J gene TRBJ1-2. Germline assignment: CDR1 KGHSH and CDR2 LQKENI. The CDR3 is made up of 15 amino acids. Here the CDR3 reads CASSRAGQFESGYTF.

The V and J genes are TRBV14 and TRBJ2-7; TCRdb outputs TRBD2, but without DNA this stays unchecked. Germline CDR1 reads SGHDN; CDR2 reads FVKESK. This CDR3 region has 15 residues. The CDR3 sequence is CASSRGRDPTYEQYF. Variable domain in full (rest from reference TRBV14 and TRBJ2-7): EAGVTQFPSHSVIEKGQTVTLRCDPISGHDNLYWYRRVMGKEIKFLLHFVKESKQDESGMPNNRFLAERTGGTYSTLKVQPAELEDSGVYFCASSRGRDPTYEQYFGPGTRLTVT.